These 3 T cell receptor beta chains were sequenced from one sample in a study of blood T cell repertoires in COVID-19. Generated by immunoSEQ multiplex PCR, the TCRdb table keeps only in-frame clones and is missing some. The sample lists 270,000 or so clones; 65% to 85% were seen once. Sequences were obtained from PBMCs or T cells enriched from blood (not recorded which). These TCRs come from a middle-aged man who had recovered from COVID-19.

The chain employs TRBV18 and TRBJ1-5; a weak D match, TRBD1 (5 bases). With 2 bases removed from V and 2 bases from J, the gap between germline ends came to 7 bases. The CDR3 runs 14 residues. Germline loops: CDR1 KGHSH, CDR2 LQKENI. CDR3 in amino acids: CASSPTQGNQPQHF. CDR3 in DNA: TGTGCCAGCTCACCAACACAGGGCAATCAGCCCCAGCATTTT.

This chain links TRBV12-3 or TRBV12-4 with TRBJ1-2; 7 bases map to TRBD1. Losses at the gene ends were 3 bases for V and 6 bases for J; bases not matched to a gene: 4. The CDR3 has 13 amino acids. The CDR3 DNA reads as TGTGCCAGCAGTTTGTCACAGGGGAATGGCTACACCTTC. Protein sequence: CASSLSQGNGYTF.

The chain employs TRBV14 and TRBJ1-2; 9 bases are shared with TRBD1. Germline CDR1 is SGHDN and CDR2 is FVKESK. The CDR3 loop spans 15 amino acids. V was clipped by 4 bases and J by 4 bases; unmatched bases: 7. Here the CDR3 DNA reads TGTGCCAGCAGCCCCCTTGGGACAGGGCTCTATGGCTACACCTTC. Amino acid sequence: CASSPLGTGLYGYTF.